The clone carrying this T cell receptor (beta chain) was observed at least ten times. Its antigen remains unidentified. The V gene's germline CDR1 is SQVTM and CDR2 ANQGSEA. After removal of 7 bases from V and 2 bases from J, the junction contained 4 bases not matched to a gene. CDR3 size: 12 residues. The data belong to a study of CD8 T cells in ankylosing spondylitis. Study-level findings and limits: For ankylosing spondylitis blood, a TCR beta motif of under 10 highly homologous variants appeared characteristic. Prior literature has documented some motif variants in synovial fluid and blood from reactive arthritis.

From the 5' RACE reads, TCRdb called clonotypes with MiXCR, one entry per CDR3 protein. The sample shows 700,000 to 1,000,000 distinct CDR3 sequences, around 11% of them seen only once. The sample taken for sequencing was blood, either unsorted or a sorted T cell fraction (not recorded which). The rearrangement joins TRBV29-1 to TRBJ1-2; 7 bases match TRBD1. This sequence was found in a male donor with ankylosing spondylitis. CDR3 in amino acids: CSAGGFNYGYTF. Here the CDR3 DNA reads TGCAGCGCAGGGGGGTTCAACTATGGCTACACCTTC.